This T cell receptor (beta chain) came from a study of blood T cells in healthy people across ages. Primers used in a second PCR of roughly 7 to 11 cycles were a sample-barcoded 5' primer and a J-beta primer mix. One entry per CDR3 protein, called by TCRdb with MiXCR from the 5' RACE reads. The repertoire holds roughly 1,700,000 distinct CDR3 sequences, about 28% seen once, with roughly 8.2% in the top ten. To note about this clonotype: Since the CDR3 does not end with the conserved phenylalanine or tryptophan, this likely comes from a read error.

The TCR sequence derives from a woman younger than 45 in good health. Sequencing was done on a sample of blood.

The CDR3 loop reads CASSNLAGGRYEQFC. Written as DNA, the CDR3 is TGTGCCAGCAGCAACCTAGCGGGGGGGCGCTATGAGCAGTTCTGC. This chain connects TRBV5-6 to TRBJ2-1, with 12 nucleotides matching TRBD2. Germline V lookup: CDR1 SGHDT, CDR2 YYEEEE. The J segment lost 8 bases and the V segment lost 4 bases, leaving 7 bases of the junction unmatched. CDR3 size: 15 residues.